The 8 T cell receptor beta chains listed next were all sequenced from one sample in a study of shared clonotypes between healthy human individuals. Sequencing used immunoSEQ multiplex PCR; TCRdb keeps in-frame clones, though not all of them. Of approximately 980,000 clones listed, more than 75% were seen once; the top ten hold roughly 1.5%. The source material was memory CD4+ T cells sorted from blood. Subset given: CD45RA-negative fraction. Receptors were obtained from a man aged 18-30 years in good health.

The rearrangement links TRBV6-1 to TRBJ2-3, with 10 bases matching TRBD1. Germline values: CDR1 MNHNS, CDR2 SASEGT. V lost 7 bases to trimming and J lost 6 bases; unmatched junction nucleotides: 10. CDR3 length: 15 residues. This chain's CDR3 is CASTLRDRGADTQYF. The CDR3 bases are TGTGCCAGCACCCTGCGGGACAGGGGAGCGGATACGCAGTATTTT.

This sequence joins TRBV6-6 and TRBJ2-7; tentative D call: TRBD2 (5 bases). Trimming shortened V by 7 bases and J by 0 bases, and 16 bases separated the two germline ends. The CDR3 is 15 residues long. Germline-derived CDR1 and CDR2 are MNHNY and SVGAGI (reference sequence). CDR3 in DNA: TGTGCCAGCAAAGGTGGGAGCGACCGCTCCTACGAGCAGTACTTC. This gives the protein CASKGGSDRSYEQYF.

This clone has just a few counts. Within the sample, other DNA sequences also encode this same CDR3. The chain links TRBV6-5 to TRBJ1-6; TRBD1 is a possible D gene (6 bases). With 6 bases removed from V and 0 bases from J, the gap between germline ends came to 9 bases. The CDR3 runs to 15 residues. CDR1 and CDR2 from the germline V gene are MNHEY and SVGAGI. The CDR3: CASRTGSSYNSPLHF. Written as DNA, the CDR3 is TGTGCCAGCAGAACAGGGAGCTCCTATAATTCACCCCTCCACTTT.

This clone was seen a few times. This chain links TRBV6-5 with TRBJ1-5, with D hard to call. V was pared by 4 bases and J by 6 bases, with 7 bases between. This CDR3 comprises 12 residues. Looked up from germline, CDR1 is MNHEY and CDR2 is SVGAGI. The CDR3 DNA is TGTGCCAGCAGTTCGAGAGGTCAGCCCCAGCATTTT. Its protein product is CASSSRGQPQHF.

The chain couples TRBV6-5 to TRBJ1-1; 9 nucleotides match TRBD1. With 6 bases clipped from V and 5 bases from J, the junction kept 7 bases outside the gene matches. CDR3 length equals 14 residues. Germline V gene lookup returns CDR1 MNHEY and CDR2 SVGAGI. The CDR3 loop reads CASSVDRGGTEAFF. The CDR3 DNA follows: TGTGCCAGCAGCGTCGACAGGGGGGGTACTGAAGCTTTCTTT.

CDR3 sequence reads: CASSGVPYYEQYF. Here the CDR3 DNA reads TGTGCCAGTAGTGGGGTCCCTTACTACGAGCAGTACTTC. The chain uses TRBV19 and TRBJ2-7, with D unclear. Trimming shortened V by 5 bases and J by 3 bases, and 11 bases separated the two germline ends. The length of the CDR3 is 13 residues. Germline V gene lookup returns CDR1 LNHDA and CDR2 SQIVND (reference sequence).

CDR3 in amino acids: CAIRPGGPADTQYF. The CDR3, as DNA: TGTGCCATCAGACCGGGGGGCCCCGCAGATACGCAGTATTTT. The gene calls are TRBV10-3 and TRBJ2-3, with TRBD2 as a possible D gene (7 bases). The CDR3 sequence is 14 residues long. The V end was cut by 6 bases, the J end by 4 bases, with 14 bases between. Germline V CDR1 and CDR2: ENHRY, SYGVKD.

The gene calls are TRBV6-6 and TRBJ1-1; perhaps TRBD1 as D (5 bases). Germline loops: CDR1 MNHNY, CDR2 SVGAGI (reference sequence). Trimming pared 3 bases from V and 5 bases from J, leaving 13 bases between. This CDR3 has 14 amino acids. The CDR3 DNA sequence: TGTGCCAGCAGTTATTTCCAGGGTGAAACTGAAGCTTTCTTT. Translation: CASSYFQGETEAFF.